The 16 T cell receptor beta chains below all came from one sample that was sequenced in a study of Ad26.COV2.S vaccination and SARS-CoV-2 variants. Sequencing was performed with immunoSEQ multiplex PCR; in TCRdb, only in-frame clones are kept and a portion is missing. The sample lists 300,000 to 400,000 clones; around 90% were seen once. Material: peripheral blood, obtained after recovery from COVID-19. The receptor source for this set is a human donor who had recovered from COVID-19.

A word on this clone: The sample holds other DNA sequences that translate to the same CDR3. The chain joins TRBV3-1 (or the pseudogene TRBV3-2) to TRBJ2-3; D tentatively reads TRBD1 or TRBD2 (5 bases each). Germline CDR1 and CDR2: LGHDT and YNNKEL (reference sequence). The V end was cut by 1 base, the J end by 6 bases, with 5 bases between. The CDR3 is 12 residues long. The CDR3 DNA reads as TGTGCCAGCAGCCAAGGGGGGGATACGCAGTATTTT. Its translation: CASSQGGDTQYF.

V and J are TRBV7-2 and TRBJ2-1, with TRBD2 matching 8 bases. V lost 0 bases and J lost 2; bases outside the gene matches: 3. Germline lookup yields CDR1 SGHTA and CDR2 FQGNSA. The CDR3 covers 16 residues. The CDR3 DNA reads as TGTGCCAGCAGCTTAGCTAGCGGGGATACCTACAATGAGCAGTTCTTC. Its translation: CASSLASGDTYNEQFF.

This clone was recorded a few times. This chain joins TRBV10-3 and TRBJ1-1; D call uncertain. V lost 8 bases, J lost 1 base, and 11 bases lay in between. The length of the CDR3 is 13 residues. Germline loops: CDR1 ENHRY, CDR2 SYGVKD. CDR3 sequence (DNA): TGTGCCATCTCTCTCGGGTCGAACACTGAAGCTTTCTTT. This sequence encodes CAISLGSNTEAFF.

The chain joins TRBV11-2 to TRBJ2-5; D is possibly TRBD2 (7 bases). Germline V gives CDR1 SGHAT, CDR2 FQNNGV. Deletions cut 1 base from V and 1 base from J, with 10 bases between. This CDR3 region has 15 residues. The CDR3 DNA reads TGTGCCAGCAGCTTAGTAGGGGGGGGCCAAGAGACCCAGTACTTC. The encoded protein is CASSLVGGGQETQYF.

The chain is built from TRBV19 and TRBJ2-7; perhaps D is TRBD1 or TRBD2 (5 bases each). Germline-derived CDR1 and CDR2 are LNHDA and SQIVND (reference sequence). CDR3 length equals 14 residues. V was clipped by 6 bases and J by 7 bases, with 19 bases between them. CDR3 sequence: CASRQSGGTREQYF. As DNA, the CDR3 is TGTGCCAGTAGGCAAAGTGGGGGTACACGTGAGCAGTACTTC.

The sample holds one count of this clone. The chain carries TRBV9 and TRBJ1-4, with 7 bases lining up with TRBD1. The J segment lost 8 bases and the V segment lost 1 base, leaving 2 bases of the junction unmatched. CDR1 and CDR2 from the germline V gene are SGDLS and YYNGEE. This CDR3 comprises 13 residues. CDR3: CASSVQGGEKLFF. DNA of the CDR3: TGTGCCAGCAGCGTACAAGGGGGCGAAAAACTGTTTTTT.

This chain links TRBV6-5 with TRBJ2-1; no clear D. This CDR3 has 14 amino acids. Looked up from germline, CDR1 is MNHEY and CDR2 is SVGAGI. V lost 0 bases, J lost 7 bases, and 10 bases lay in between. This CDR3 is CASSYSLRVNEQFF. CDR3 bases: TGTGCCAGCAGTTACTCTTTAAGGGTAAATGAGCAGTTCTTC.

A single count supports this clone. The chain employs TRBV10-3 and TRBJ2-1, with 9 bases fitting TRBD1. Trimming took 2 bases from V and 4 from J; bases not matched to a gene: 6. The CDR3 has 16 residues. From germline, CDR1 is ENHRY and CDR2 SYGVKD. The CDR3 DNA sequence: TGTGCCATCAGTGAGGGCGGGACAGGGATATACAATGAGCAGTTCTTC. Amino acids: CAISEGGTGIYNEQFF.

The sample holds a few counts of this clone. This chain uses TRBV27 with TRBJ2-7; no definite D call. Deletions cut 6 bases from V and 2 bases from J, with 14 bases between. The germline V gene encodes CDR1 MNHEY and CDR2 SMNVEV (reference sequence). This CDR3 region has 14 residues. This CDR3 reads CASSPSAGPYEQYF. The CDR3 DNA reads TGTGCCAGCAGCCCCAGCGCCGGGCCCTACGAGCAGTACTTC.

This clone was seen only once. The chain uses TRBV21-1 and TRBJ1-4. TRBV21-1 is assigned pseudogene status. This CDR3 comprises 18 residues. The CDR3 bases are TGTGCCAGCAGCAAAGAGAAGGACGCGGGGCGCGGCACTGAAAAACTGTTTTTT. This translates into CASSKEKDAGRGTEKLFF.

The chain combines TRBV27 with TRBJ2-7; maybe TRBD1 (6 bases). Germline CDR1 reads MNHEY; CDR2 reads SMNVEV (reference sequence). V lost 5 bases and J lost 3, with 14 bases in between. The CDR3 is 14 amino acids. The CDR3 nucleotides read TGTGCCAGCAGTAGACCGGGACACCTCTACGAGCAGTACTTC. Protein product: CASSRPGHLYEQYF.

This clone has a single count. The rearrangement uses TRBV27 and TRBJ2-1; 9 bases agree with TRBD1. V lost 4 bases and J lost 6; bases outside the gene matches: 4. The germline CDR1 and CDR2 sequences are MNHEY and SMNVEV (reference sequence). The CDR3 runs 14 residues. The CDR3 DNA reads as TGTGCCAGCAGTTCGGACAGGGGTTCCAATGAGCAGTTCTTC. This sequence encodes CASSSDRGSNEQFF.

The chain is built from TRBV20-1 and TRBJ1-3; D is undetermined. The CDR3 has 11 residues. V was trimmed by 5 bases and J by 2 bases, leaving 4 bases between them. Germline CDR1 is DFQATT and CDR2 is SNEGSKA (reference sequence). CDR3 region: CSARTGNTIYF. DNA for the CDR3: TGCAGTGCTCGAACTGGAAACACCATATATTTT.

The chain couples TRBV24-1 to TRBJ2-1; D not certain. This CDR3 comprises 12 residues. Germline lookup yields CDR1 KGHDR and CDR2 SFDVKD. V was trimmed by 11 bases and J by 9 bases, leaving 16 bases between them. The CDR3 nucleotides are TGTGCCATCGACCGTTTTGGGCGTGAGCAGTTCTTC. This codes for CAIDRFGREQFF.

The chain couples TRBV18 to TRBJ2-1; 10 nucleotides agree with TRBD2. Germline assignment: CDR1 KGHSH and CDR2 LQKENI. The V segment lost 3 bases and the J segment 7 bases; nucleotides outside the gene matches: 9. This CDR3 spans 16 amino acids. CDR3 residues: CASSPLERGGLNEQFF. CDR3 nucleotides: TGTGCCAGCTCACCCCTCGAGCGGGGGGGCCTGAATGAGCAGTTCTTC.

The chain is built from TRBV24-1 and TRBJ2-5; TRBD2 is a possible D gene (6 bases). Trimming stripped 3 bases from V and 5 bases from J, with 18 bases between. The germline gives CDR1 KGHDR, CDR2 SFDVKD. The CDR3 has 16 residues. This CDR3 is CATSDPRGGPEETQYF. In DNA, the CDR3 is TGTGCCACCAGTGATCCGCGGGGCGGCCCTGAGGAGACCCAGTACTTC.